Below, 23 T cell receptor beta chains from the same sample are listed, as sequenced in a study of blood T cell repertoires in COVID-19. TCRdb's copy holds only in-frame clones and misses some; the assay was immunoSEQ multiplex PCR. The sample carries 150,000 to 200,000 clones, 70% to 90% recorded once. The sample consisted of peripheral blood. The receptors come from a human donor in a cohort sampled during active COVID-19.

CDR3 amino acids: CASSPGSGRTDIQYF. CDR3 DNA sequence: TGTGCCAGCAGCCCGGGTAGCGGGAGGACAGACATTCAGTACTTC. The gene calls are TRBV5-8 and TRBJ2-4; 10 nucleotides match TRBD2. The CDR3 sequence is 15 residues long. V trimming: 4 bases; J trimming: 8 bases; junction bases outside the gene matches: 9. CDR1 and CDR2 from the germline V gene are SGHTS and YDEGEE.

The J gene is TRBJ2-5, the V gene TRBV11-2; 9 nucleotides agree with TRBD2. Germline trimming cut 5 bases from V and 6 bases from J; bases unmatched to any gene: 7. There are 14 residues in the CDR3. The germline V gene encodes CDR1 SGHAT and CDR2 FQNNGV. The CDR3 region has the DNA TGTGCCAGCAGCCTATCTAGCGGGATCAAGACCCAGTACTTC. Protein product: CASSLSSGIKTQYF.

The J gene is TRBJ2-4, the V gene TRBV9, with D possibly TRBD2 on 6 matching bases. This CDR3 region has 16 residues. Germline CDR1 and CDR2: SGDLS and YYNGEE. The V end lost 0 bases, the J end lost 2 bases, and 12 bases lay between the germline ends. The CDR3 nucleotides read TGTGCCAGCAGCGTAGAAGCGGGCGCGACCAAAAACATTCAGTACTTC. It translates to CASSVEAGATKNIQYF. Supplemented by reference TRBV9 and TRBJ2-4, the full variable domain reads DSGVTQTPKHLITATGQRVTLRCSPRSGDLSVYWYQQSLDQGLQFLIQYYNGEERAKGNILERFSAQQFPDLHSELNLSSLELGDSALYFCASSVEAGATKNIQYFGAGTRLSVL.

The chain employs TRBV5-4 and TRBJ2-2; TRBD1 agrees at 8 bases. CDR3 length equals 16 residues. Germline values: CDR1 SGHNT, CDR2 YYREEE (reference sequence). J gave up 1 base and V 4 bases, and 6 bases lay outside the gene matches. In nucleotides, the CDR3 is TGTGCCAGCAGCACCCGAACAGGGGGGAACACCGGGGAGCTGTTTTTT. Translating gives CASSTRTGGNTGELFF.

The CDR3 nucleotides are TGTGCCAGCAGGACCGGCAGGGCGATGGTGGAGACCCAGTACTTC. Its translation: CASRTGRAMVETQYF. The rearrangement links TRBV5-5 to TRBJ2-5; perhaps TRBD1 as D (5 bases). Between the trimmed V and J ends, which lost 5 bases and 5 bases, there was a span of 19 bases. CDR3 length equals 15 residues. The germline gives CDR1 SGHKS, CDR2 YYEKEE (reference sequence).

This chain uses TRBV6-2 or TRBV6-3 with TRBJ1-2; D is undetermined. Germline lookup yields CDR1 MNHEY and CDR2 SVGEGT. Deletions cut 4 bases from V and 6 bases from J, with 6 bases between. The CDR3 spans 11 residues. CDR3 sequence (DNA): TGTGCCAGCAGTTGGACTGATGGCTACACCTTC. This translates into CASSWTDGYTF.

This CDR3 reads CASRDSSYNSPLHF. Written as DNA, the CDR3 is TGTGCCAGTCGGGACAGCTCCTATAATTCACCCCTCCACTTT. V is TRBV19 and J is TRBJ1-6, with 7 positions matching TRBD1. The germline CDR1 and CDR2 sequences are LNHDA and SQIVND (reference sequence). This CDR3 is 14 amino acids long. Unmatched junction bases numbered 1, after V lost 8 bases and J lost 0 bases.

The DNA of the CDR3 is TGTGCCCGATTATCGGGGGGGAGTATAGAAGCTTTCTTT. Its translation is CARLSGGSIEAFF. The chain links TRBV2 to TRBJ1-1; perhaps TRBD1 as D (5 bases). V dropped 11 bases and J dropped 8 bases, with 21 bases sitting between them. The CDR3 runs 13 residues. Germline V gene lookup returns CDR1 SNHLY and CDR2 FYNNEI.

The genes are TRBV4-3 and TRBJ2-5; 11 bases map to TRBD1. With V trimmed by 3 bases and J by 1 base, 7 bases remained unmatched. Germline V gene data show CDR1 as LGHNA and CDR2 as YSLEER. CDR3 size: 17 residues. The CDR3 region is CASSQGDGTGGQETQYF. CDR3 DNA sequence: TGCGCCAGCAGCCAGGGGGACGGGACAGGGGGCCAAGAGACCCAGTACTTC.

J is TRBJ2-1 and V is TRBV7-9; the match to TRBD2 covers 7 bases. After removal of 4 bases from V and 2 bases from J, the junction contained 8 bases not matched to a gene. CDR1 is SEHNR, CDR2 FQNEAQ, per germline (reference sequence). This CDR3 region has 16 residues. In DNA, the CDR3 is TGTGCCAGCAGCTCATCTTTAGCGGGTGCCTACAATGAGCAGTTCTTC. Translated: CASSSSLAGAYNEQFF.

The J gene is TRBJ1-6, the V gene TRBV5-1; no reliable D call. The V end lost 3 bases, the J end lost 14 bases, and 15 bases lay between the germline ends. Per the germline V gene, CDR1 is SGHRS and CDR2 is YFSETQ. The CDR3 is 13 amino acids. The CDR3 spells CASSSPDGGTLHF. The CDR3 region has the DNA TGCGCCAGCAGCTCACCGGACGGAGGCACCCTCCACTTT.

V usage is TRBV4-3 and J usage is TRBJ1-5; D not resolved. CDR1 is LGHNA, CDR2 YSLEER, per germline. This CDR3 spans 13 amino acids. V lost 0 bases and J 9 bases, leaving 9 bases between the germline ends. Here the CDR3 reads CASSQDSSGPQHF. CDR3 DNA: TGCGCCAGCAGCCAAGATTCCAGTGGGCCCCAGCATTTT.

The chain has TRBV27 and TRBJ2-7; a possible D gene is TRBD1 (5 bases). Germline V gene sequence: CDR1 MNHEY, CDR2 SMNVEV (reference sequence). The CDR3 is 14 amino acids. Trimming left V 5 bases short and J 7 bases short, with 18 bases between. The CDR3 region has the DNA TGTGCCAGCAGTCTCCGGGCCCAAAAGGGGGAGCAGTACTTC. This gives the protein CASSLRAQKGEQYF.

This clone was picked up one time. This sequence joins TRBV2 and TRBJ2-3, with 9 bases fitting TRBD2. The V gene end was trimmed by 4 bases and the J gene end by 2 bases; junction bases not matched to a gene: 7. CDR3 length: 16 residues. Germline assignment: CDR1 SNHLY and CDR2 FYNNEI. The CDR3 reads CASSVIAGAYTDTQYF. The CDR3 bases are TGTGCCAGCAGTGTTATAGCGGGGGCCTACACAGATACGCAGTATTTT.

DNA for the CDR3: TGTGCCAGTAGTATGGGCGGGCAGAGTGGAAACACCATATATTTT. Translated: CASSMGGQSGNTIYF. V is TRBV19 and J is TRBJ1-3; D not resolved. V was shortened by 3 bases and J by 3 bases, with 12 bases between the two germline ends. This CDR3 has 15 residues. Germline CDR1 and CDR2: LNHDA and SQIVND (reference sequence).

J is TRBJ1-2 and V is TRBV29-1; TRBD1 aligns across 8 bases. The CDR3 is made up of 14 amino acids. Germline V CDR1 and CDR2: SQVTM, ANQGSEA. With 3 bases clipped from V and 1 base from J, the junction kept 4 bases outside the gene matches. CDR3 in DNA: TGCAGCGTTGATGACAGGGGACTTAACTATGGCTACACCTTC. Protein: CSVDDRGLNYGYTF. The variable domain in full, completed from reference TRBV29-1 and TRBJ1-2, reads SAVISQKPSRDICQRGTSLTIQCQVDSQVTMMFWYRQQPGQSLTLIATANQGSEATYESGFVIDKFPISRPNLTFSTLTVSNMSPEDSSIYLCSVDDRGLNYGYTFGSGTRLTVV.

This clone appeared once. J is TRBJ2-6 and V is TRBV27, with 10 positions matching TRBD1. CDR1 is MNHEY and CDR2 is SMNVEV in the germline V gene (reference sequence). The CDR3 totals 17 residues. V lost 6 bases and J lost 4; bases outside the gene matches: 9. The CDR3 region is CASRPGQGIAGANVLTF. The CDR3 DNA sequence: TGTGCCAGCAGGCCGGGACAGGGGATCGCCGGGGCCAACGTCCTGACTTTC.

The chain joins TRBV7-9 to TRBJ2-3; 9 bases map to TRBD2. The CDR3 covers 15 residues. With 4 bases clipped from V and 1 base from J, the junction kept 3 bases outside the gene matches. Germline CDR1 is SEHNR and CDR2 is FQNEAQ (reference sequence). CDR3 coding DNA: TGTGCCAGCAGCTCCTCTAGCGGGGGCACAGATACGCAGTATTTT. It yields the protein CASSSSSGGTDTQYF. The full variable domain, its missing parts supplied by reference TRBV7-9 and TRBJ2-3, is DTGVSQNPRHKITKRGQNVTFRCDPISEHNRLYWYRQTLGQGPEFLTYFQNEAQLEKSRLLSDRFSAERPKGSFSTLEIQRTEQGDSAMYLCASSSSSGGTDTQYFGPGTRLTVL.

CDR3 amino acids: CASSLGTVNSPLHF. DNA of the CDR3: TGTGCCAGCAGCTTGGGTACGGTTAATTCACCCCTCCACTTT. The chain employs TRBV5-5 and TRBJ1-6; D gene uncertain. The germline V and J ends were trimmed by 0 bases and 6 bases, with 7 bases remaining between them. CDR1 is SGHKS and CDR2 is YYEKEE in the germline V gene (reference sequence). CDR3 size: 14 residues. Supplemented by reference TRBV5-5 and TRBJ1-6, the full variable domain reads DAGVTQSPTHLIKTRGQQVTLRCSPISGHKSVSWYQQVLGQGPQFIFQYYEKEERGRGNFPDRFSARQFPNYSSELNVNALLLGDSALYLCASSLGTVNSPLHFGNGTRLTVT.

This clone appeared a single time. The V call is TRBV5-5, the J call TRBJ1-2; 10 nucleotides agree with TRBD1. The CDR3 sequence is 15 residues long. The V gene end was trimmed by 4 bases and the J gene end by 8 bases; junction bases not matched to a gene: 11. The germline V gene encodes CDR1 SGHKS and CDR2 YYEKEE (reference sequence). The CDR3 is CASSPNRQGAWGYTF. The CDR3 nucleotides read TGTGCCAGCAGCCCCAACCGACAGGGGGCGTGGGGCTACACCTTC.

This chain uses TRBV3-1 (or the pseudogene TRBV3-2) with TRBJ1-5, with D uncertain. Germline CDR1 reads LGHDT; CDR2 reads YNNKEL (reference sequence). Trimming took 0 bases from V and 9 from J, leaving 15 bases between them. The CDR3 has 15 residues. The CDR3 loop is CASSQEEGKGTPQHF. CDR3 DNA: TGTGCCAGCAGCCAAGAGGAGGGTAAGGGTACGCCCCAGCATTTT.

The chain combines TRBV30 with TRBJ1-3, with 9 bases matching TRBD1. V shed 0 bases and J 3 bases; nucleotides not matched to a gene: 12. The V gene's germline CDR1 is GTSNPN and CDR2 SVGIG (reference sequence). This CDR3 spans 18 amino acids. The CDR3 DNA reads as TGTGCCTGGAGTGTACAGGTGCTTCGGACAGGGGTTGGAAACACCATATATTTT. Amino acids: CAWSVQVLRTGVGNTIYF.

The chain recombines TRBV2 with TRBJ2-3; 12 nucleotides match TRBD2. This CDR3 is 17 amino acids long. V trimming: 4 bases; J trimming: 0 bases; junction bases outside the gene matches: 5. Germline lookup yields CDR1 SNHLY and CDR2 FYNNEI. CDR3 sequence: CASSVLAGGRSTDTQYF. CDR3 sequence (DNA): TGTGCCAGCAGTGTCCTAGCGGGAGGGAGGAGCACAGATACGCAGTATTTT.